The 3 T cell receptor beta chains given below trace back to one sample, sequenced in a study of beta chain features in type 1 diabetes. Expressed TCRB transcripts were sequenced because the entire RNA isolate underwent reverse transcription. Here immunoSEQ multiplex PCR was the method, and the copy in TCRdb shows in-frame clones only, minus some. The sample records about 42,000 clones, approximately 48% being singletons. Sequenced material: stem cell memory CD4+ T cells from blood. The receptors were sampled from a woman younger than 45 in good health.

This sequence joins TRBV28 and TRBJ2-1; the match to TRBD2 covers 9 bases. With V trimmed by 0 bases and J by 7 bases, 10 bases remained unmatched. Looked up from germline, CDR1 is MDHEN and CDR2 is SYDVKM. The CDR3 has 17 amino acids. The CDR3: CASSLWDAGGPSNEQFF. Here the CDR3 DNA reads TGTGCCAGCAGTTTATGGGACGCGGGAGGGCCGTCGAATGAGCAGTTCTTC.

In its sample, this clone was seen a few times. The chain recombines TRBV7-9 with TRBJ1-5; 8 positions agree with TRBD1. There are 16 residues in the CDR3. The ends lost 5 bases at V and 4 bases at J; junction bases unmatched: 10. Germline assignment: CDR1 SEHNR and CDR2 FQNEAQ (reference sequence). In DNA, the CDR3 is TGTGCCAGCAGCCGAGCCGACAGGGGCGGGAATCAGCCCCAGCATTTT. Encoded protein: CASSRADRGGNQPQHF. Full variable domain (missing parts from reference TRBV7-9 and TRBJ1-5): DTGVSQNPRHKITKRGQNVTFRCDPISEHNRLYWYRQTLGQGPEFLTYFQNEAQLEKSRLLSDRFSAERPKGSFSTLEIQRTEQGDSAMYLCASSRADRGGNQPQHFGDGTRLSIL.

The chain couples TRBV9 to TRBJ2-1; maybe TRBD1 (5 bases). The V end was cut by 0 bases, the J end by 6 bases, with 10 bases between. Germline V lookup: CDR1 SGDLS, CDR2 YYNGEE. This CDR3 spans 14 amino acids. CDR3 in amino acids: CASSVGQGGNEQFF. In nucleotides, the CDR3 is TGTGCCAGCAGCGTAGGGCAGGGCGGCAATGAGCAGTTCTTC.